Presented here are 16 T cell receptor beta chains from one specimen sequenced in a study of T cells in Graves' hyperthyroidism and ophthalmopathy. TCR beta CDR3 region amplification was performed from RNA transcripts. Initially, a first-round RT-PCR of the TCR CDR3 employed the HTBI primer set. TCRdb passed the multiplex PCR reads through MiXCR, listing each CDR3 protein once. The sample holds 500,000 to 650,000 distinct CDR3 sequences, 15% to 20% seen once. Sequenced: blood. Receptors were obtained from a man aged 40-55 years with Graves' ophthalmopathy.

The chain uses TRBV19 and TRBJ1-6; D is possibly TRBD1 (6 bases). This CDR3 is built from 13 residues. Per the germline V gene, CDR1 is LNHDA and CDR2 is SQIVND (reference sequence). Trimming cost V 7 bases and J 8 bases, with 12 bases left between them. This chain's CDR3 is CASTFRGDSPLHF. The CDR3 DNA sequence: TGTGCCAGTACCTTCAGGGGCGATTCACCCCTCCACTTT. Full variable domain (outside the CDR3, taken from reference TRBV19 and TRBJ1-6): DGGITQSPKYLFRKEGQNVTLSCEQNLNHDAMYWYRQDPGQGLRLIYYSQIVNDFQKGDIAEGYSVSREKKESFPLTVTSAQKNPTAFYLCASTFRGDSPLHFGNGTRLTVT.

This clonotype was seen only a few times. The V call is TRBV6-1, the J call TRBJ2-7; 11 bases match TRBD1. V was clipped by 6 bases and J by 1 base; unmatched bases: 8. The CDR3 has 16 residues. Germline V gene lookup returns CDR1 MNHNS and CDR2 SASEGT. The CDR3 loop is CASSLFGTGGSYEQYF. The DNA for the CDR3 is TGTGCCAGCAGCCTTTTCGGGACAGGGGGTTCCTACGAGCAGTACTTC.

The chain has TRBV6-2 or TRBV6-3 and TRBJ1-1; D possibly corresponds to TRBD1 (6 bases). Per the germline V gene, CDR1 is MNHEY and CDR2 is SVGEGT. V lost 5 bases and J 1 base, leaving 20 bases between the germline ends. This CDR3 contains 17 residues. The CDR3 nucleotides read TGTGCCAGCAGTCTCGCATTTCCCAGGGGCTCGAACACTGAAGCTTTCTTT. Translating it yields CASSLAFPRGSNTEAFF.

This clonotype was picked up many times. The rearrangement joins TRBV5-1 to TRBJ2-3, with a possible D match to TRBD2 (6 bases). Germline V gene lookup returns CDR1 SGHRS and CDR2 YFSETQ. V dropped 4 bases and J dropped 4 bases, with 10 bases sitting between them. CDR3 size: 13 residues. This chain's CDR3 is CASSDPGADTQYF. CDR3 DNA sequence: TGCGCCAGCAGCGATCCGGGGGCAGATACGCAGTATTTT. Full variable domain (remainder filled in from reference TRBV5-1 and TRBJ2-3): KAGVTQTPRYLIKTRGQQVTLSCSPISGHRSVSWYQQTPGQGLQFLFEYFSETQRNKGNFPGRFSGRQFSNSRSEMNVSTLELGDSALYLCASSDPGADTQYFGPGTRLTVL.

This clonotype turned up a few times. The chain has TRBV30 and TRBJ1-2; tentative D call: TRBD1 (6 bases). This CDR3 is built from 14 residues. V lost 0 bases and J lost 13, with 21 bases in between. Per germline, CDR1 GTSNPN and CDR2 SVGIG (reference sequence). The CDR3 coding sequence is TGTGCCTGGAGTGTATCGGCGGGGGCAGTGGATTTCACCTTC. Translation: CAWSVSAGAVDFTF. The whole variable domain, remainder taken from reference TRBV30 and TRBJ1-2, is SQTIHQWPATLVQPVGSPLSLECTVEGTSNPNLYWYRQAAGRGLQLLFYSVGIGQISSEVPQNLSASRPQDRQFILSSKKLLLSDSGFYLCAWSVSAGAVDFTFGSGTRLTVV.

This clonotype was counted many times. The chain couples TRBV20-1 to TRBJ2-7; 10 positions agree with TRBD2. This CDR3 spans 15 amino acids. V lost 0 bases and J lost 0; bases outside the gene matches: 2. Germline values: CDR1 DFQATT, CDR2 SNEGSKA (reference sequence). The CDR3 reads CSARDGTSASYEQYF. The CDR3 coding sequence is TGCAGTGCTAGAGATGGGACTAGCGCCTCCTACGAGCAGTACTTC.

The DNA for the CDR3 is TGTGCCAGCAGCCTACGGGACAGAACCTCCTACGAGCAGTACTTC. This codes for CASSLRDRTSYEQYF. This sequence joins TRBV12-3 or TRBV12-4 and TRBJ2-7; the match to TRBD1 covers 7 bases. V was clipped by 6 bases and J by 0 bases; unmatched bases: 8. The CDR3 sequence is 15 residues long.

The chain combines TRBV10-3 with TRBJ1-1; the match to TRBD1 covers 9 bases. The CDR3 has 13 amino acids. CDR1 is ENHRY and CDR2 is SYGVKD in the germline V gene. With V trimmed by 8 bases and J by 3 bases, 4 bases remained unmatched. The CDR3 DNA reads as TGTGCCATCGGACGGACAGGGGACACTGAAGCTTTCTTT. It yields the protein CAIGRTGDTEAFF.

The chain couples TRBV20-1 to TRBJ2-2; D gene uncertain. The V and J ends lost 0 bases and 8 bases respectively, with 10 bases between them. The CDR3 contains 13 residues. Germline assignment: CDR1 DFQATT and CDR2 SNEGSKA (reference sequence). DNA of the CDR3: TGCAGTGCTAGAGATAGTAGCCGGGGGGAGCTGTTTTTT. This codes for CSARDSSRGELFF.

Ten or more counts support this clonotype. The rearrangement joins TRBV20-1 to TRBJ2-3; D assignment may be TRBD1 or TRBD2 (6 bases each). This CDR3 has 15 residues. Per germline, CDR1 DFQATT and CDR2 SNEGSKA (reference sequence). Trimming removed 3 bases at V and 0 bases at J, with 13 bases between. The DNA for the CDR3 is TGCAGTGCTAGGGGGGGCAGCACAAGCACAGATACGCAGTATTTT. It is translated as CSARGGSTSTDTQYF.

This clonotype was counted ten times or more. CDR3 nucleotide sequence: TGTGCCAGCAGCCACGACAGTGAAGAGCAGTACTTC. This gives the protein CASSHDSEEQYF. The J gene is TRBJ2-7, the V gene TRBV11-2; D may be TRBD1 (5 bases). Germline-derived CDR1 and CDR2 are SGHAT and FQNNGV. CDR3 length: 12 amino acids. Trimming took off 5 bases at V and 7 bases at J, with 12 bases between the two ends.

This clonotype was detected many times. V and J are TRBV28 and TRBJ1-2, with D uncertain. Germline values: CDR1 MDHEN, CDR2 SYDVKM. The CDR3 loop spans 15 amino acids. V was pared by 4 bases and J by 4 bases, with 16 bases between. The CDR3 loop is CASSSPGEGSYGYTF. The CDR3 bases are TGTGCCAGCAGTTCCCCAGGTGAAGGGAGCTATGGCTACACCTTC.

This clonotype has ten or more counts. This rearrangement joins TRBV12-3 or TRBV12-4 to TRBJ2-7; 9 nucleotides align to TRBD2. CDR3 length: 14 residues. V was pared by 7 bases and J by 9 bases, with 13 bases of the junction left unmatched. The CDR3 region is CASNLAGKVSAQYF. CDR3 nucleotides: TGTGCCAGCAATCTAGCGGGGAAAGTAAGTGCGCAGTACTTC.

There are many counts of this clonotype. One end of the junction does not line up with germline, which may come from a read error. This chain uses TRBV5-1 with TRBJ2-7; TRBD1 is a possible D gene (6 bases). The length of the CDR3 is 14 residues. Germline V gene sequence: CDR1 SGHRS, CDR2 YFSETQ. The CDR3: CASSLGDTSYEQYF. CDR3 DNA: TGTGCCAGCAGCTTAGGGGACACCTCCTACGAGCAGTACTTC.

V gene TRBV3-1 combines with J gene TRBJ2-7; no reliable D call. Trimming took off 1 base at V and 2 bases at J, with 9 bases between the two ends. The germline CDR1 and CDR2 sequences are LGHDT and YNNKEL (reference sequence). This CDR3 region has 14 residues. DNA for the CDR3: TGTGCCAGCAGCCAAGGCAGCCTAACCTACGAGCAGTACTTC. Translated: CASSQGSLTYEQYF.

J is TRBJ2-5 and V is TRBV5-1; weak D call: TRBD2 (5 bases). V lost 1 base, J lost 2 bases, and 12 bases lay in between. The length of the CDR3 is 15 residues. The germline V gene encodes CDR1 SGHRS and CDR2 YFSETQ. Here the CDR3 DNA reads TGCGCCAGCAGCTTGTCCGGGGTAGGACAAGAGACCCAGTACTTC. It translates to CASSLSGVGQETQYF.